This TCR beta chain was captured in a study of OX40 agonist ivuxolimab in advanced cancers. Concerning this clone: The antigen remains unidentified.

CDR1 is SGHAT and CDR2 is FQNNGV in the germline V gene. This CDR3 spans 14 amino acids. V lost 1 base to trimming and J lost 7 bases, with 14 bases between them. Findings of the study overall: Among the lowest levels of clonal expansion were found in partial responders at 0.1-3.0 mg/kg.

The repertoire was sequenced with immunoSEQ multiplex PCR; TCRdb's copy has only in-frame clones and lacks some. This sample has fewer than 50,000 clones; roughly nine tenths occur once, and the top ten carry under 30%. The input for sequencing was CD4+ or CD8+ T cells sorted from blood, taken in a trial of the OX40 agonist ivuxolimab. The receptor comes from an adult with an advanced solid tumor such as melanoma, head and neck, liver or kidney cancer. The chain carries TRBV11-2 and TRBJ2-7; maybe TRBD1 (5 bases). CDR3 sequence: CASSLGQGMWEQYF. The CDR3 nucleotides read TGTGCCAGCAGCTTAGGGCAGGGAATGTGGGAGCAGTACTTC.